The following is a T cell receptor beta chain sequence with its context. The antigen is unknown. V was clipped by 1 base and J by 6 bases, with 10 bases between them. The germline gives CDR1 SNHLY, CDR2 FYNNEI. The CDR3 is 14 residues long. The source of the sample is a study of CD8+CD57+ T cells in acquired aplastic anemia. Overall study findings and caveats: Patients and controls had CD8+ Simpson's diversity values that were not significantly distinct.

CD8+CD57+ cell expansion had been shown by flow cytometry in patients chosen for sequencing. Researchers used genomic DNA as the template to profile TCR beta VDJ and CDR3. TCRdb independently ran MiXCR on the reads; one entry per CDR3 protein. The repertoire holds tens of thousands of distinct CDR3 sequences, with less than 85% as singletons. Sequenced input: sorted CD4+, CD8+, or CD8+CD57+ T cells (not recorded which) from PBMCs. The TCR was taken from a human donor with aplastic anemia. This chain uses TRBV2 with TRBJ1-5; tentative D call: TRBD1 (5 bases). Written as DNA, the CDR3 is TGTGCCAGCAGTGAAGGAGGGGACGTTCAGCCCCAGCATTTT. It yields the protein CASSEGGDVQPQHF.